These 16 T cell receptor beta chains were sequenced from one sample in a study of blood T cell repertoires in COVID-19. This table comes from immunoSEQ multiplex PCR, and its TCRdb copy is limited to in-frame clones, with some not included. Here the sample spans roughly 200,000 clones, almost 90% being singletons. The sequencing sample was made of peripheral blood. These TCRs come from a man aged 50 to 59 with acute or convalescent COVID-19.

The chain has TRBV5-1 and TRBJ2-1, with 9 nucleotides matching TRBD1. This CDR3 contains 14 residues. The germline V gene has CDR1 SGHRS and CDR2 YFSETQ. With V trimmed by 4 bases and J by 7 bases, 6 bases remained unmatched. The CDR3 is CASSPGQGSNEQFF. Here the CDR3 DNA reads TGCGCCAGCAGCCCGGGACAGGGATCGAATGAGCAGTTCTTC.

The CDR3 nucleotides read TGTGCCACCAGCCTCACCGGGGAGCTGTTTTTT. Its protein product is CATSLTGELFF. V and J are TRBV24-1 and TRBJ2-2; D is ambiguous. Between the trimmed V and J ends, which lost 7 bases and 4 bases, there was a span of 3 bases. Germline lookup yields CDR1 KGHDR and CDR2 SFDVKD. CDR3 size: 11 residues.

This chain's CDR3 is CSANEGTGELYSNQPQHF. The CDR3 coding sequence is TGCAGTGCTAATGAAGGGACTGGAGAGCTTTATAGCAATCAGCCCCAGCATTTT. This chain connects TRBV20-1 to TRBJ1-5, with D tentatively TRBD1 (5 bases). The CDR3 spans 18 residues. Germline CDR1 reads DFQATT; CDR2 reads SNEGSKA (reference sequence). Trimming stripped 4 bases from V and 0 bases from J, with 22 bases between.

The chain combines TRBV6-1 with TRBJ2-5, with TRBD2 matching over 7 bases. V was clipped by 1 base and J by 7 bases; unmatched bases: 21. Germline V gives CDR1 MNHNS, CDR2 SASEGT. The CDR3 has 19 amino acids. The CDR3: CASSEVWTKREGLARTQYF. The CDR3 region has the DNA TGTGCCAGCAGTGAAGTGTGGACGAAGAGGGAGGGTCTGGCCCGGACCCAGTACTTC.

The chain links TRBV6-5 to TRBJ1-1; possible D gene TRBD1, 5 bases. The germline CDR1 and CDR2 sequences are MNHEY and SVGAGI. Trimming stripped 5 bases from V and 6 bases from J, with 10 bases between. The CDR3 runs to 12 residues. CDR3 sequence: CASSPGTSEAFF. The CDR3 DNA sequence: TGTGCCAGCAGTCCCGGGACTTCTGAAGCTTTCTTT.

This clone appeared a single time. This chain uses TRBV9 with TRBJ2-3; 7 positions agree with TRBD1. V trimming: 8 bases; J trimming: 0 bases; junction bases outside the gene matches: 9. This CDR3 spans 15 amino acids. Looked up from germline, CDR1 is SGDLS and CDR2 is YYNGEE. This CDR3 reads CASSKGQPSTDTQYF. CDR3 nucleotides: TGTGCCAGTTCAAAGGGACAGCCCAGCACAGATACGCAGTATTTT.

V is TRBV7-9 and J is TRBJ2-5; 9 bases are shared with TRBD2. CDR1 is SEHNR, CDR2 FQNEAQ, per germline (reference sequence). This CDR3 comprises 14 residues. Trimming took 5 bases from V and 7 from J; bases not matched to a gene: 8. The CDR3 is CASSSAGGDLTQYF. CDR3 DNA sequence: TGTGCCAGCAGCAGCGCGGGGGGGGATCTGACCCAGTACTTC.

The chain is built from TRBV6-2 or TRBV6-3 and TRBJ2-1, with 8 bases matching TRBD2. This CDR3 spans 17 amino acids. J was trimmed by 9 bases and V by 2 bases; bases with no gene match: 15. Germline V gene lookup returns CDR1 MNHEY and CDR2 SVGEGT. The CDR3 DNA is TGTGCCAGCAGTTACCAGGCTTGGGCGGGGGGCCGTACTGAGCAGTTCTTC. Translated, it gives CASSYQAWAGGRTEQFF.

The chain uses TRBV18 and TRBJ1-2, with 10 bases aligning to TRBD1. The CDR3 loop spans 14 amino acids. Unmatched junction bases numbered 7, after V lost 5 bases and J lost 7 bases. From germline, CDR1 is KGHSH and CDR2 LQKENI. The chain's CDR3 is CASSSRDRGFGYTF. CDR3 DNA: TGTGCCAGCTCAAGCCGGGACAGGGGTTTTGGCTACACCTTC.

The rearrangement uses TRBV27 and TRBJ1-1; perhaps TRBD1 as D (5 bases). The CDR3 sequence is 14 residues long. V dropped 0 bases and J dropped 4 bases, with 9 bases sitting between them. The germline CDR1 and CDR2 sequences are MNHEY and SMNVEV (reference sequence). CDR3: CASSLSQGGTEAFF. The CDR3 coding sequence is TGTGCCAGCAGTTTATCCCAGGGTGGCACTGAAGCTTTCTTT.

The chain is built from TRBV6-5 and TRBJ1-3; D ambiguous. Germline V CDR1 and CDR2: MNHEY, SVGAGI. The V gene lost 6 bases and the J gene lost 2 bases, with 8 bases spanning the gap. CDR3 length: 13 residues. The CDR3 DNA reads as TGTGCCAGCAGAGCTGTTACTGGAAACACCATATATTTT. Protein: CASRAVTGNTIYF.

The rearrangement links TRBV18 to TRBJ1-2; D is undetermined. Trimming took 8 bases from V and 4 from J, leaving 17 bases between them. Germline values: CDR1 KGHSH, CDR2 LQKENI. The CDR3 totals 14 residues. Here the CDR3 reads CASLPAGDSYGYTF. In DNA form, the CDR3 reads TGTGCCAGCCTGCCGGCCGGGGATAGCTATGGCTACACCTTC.

V usage is TRBV5-1 and J usage is TRBJ1-2; 10 bases are shared with TRBD1. V lost 3 bases, J lost 5 bases, and 7 bases stayed unmatched. The germline gives CDR1 SGHRS, CDR2 YFSETQ. This CDR3 region has 15 residues. Here the CDR3 DNA reads TGCGCCAGCAGCTCGACAGGGGGCAACGAGTATGGCTACACCTTC. Its translation is CASSSTGGNEYGYTF.

The rearrangement links TRBV5-8 to TRBJ1-5, with a possible D match to TRBD1 (6 bases). CDR3 length equals 15 residues. Trimming shortened V by 4 bases and J by 4 bases, and 15 bases separated the two germline ends. Germline V lookup: CDR1 SGHTS, CDR2 YDEGEE. CDR3 region: CASSIPGVLNQPQHF. Here the CDR3 DNA reads TGTGCCAGCAGCATCCCAGGGGTTTTGAATCAGCCCCAGCATTTT. Together with reference TRBV5-8 and TRBJ1-5, the CDR3 gives the full variable domain: EAGVTQSPTHLIKTRGQQATLRCSPISGHTSVYWYQQALGLGLQFLLWYDEGEERNRGNFPPRFSGRQFPNYSSELNVNALELEDSALYLCASSIPGVLNQPQHFGDGTRLSIL.

The chain combines TRBV7-8 with TRBJ2-3; 8 bases line up with TRBD1. The ends lost 4 bases at V and 1 base at J; junction bases unmatched: 10. The CDR3 sequence is 17 residues long. In germline, CDR1 is SGHVS, CDR2 FQNEAQ. CDR3 sequence: CASSSTVQGAGTDTQYF. The DNA for the CDR3 is TGTGCCAGCAGCTCAACAGTCCAGGGGGCTGGCACAGATACGCAGTATTTT.

The chain couples TRBV9 to TRBJ1-2; 9 nucleotides match TRBD1. The CDR3 is 17 residues long. Germline values: CDR1 SGDLS, CDR2 YYNGEE. The V and J ends lost 0 bases and 6 bases, in that order; junction bases with no gene match: 12. The CDR3, as DNA: TGTGCCAGCAGCGTAGTAGTCTTTCCCACAGGGGGCGATGGCTACACCTTC. Translated: CASSVVVFPTGGDGYTF.